Sequencing of this TCR beta chain was carried out in a study of T cell responses to AZD1222 COVID-19 vaccine. Profiled with immunoSEQ multiplex PCR; TCRdb holds only in-frame clones, not every one. This table holds more than 65,000 clones, approximately 83% found once. Trimming took 1 base from V and 3 from J, leaving 15 bases between them. Germline-derived CDR1 and CDR2 are SGHTA and FQGTGA. The CDR3 covers 17 residues. The V call is TRBV7-3, the J call TRBJ2-2, with D perhaps matching TRBD1 or TRBD2 (6 bases each). The input for sequencing was peripheral blood, taken 28 days after the second AZD1222 dose. The sequence was obtained from an adult who received the AZD1222 COVID-19 vaccine. CDR3 sequence: CASSLRGAGRDTGELFF. CDR3 nucleotides: TGTGCCAGCAGCTTAAGGGGGGCAGGACGGGACACCGGGGAGCTGTTTTTT.